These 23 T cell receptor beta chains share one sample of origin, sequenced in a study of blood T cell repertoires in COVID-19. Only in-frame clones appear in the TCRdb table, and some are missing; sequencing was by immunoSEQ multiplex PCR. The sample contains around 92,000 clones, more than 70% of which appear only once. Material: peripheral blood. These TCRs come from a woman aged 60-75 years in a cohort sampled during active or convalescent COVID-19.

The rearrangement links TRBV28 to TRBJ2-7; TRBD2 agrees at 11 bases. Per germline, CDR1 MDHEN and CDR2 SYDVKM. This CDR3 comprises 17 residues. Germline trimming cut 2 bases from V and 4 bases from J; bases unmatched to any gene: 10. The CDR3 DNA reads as TGTGCCAGCAGTTTACGCCGAACTAGCGGGAGTCGGTACGAGCAGTACTTC. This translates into CASSLRRTSGSRYEQYF.

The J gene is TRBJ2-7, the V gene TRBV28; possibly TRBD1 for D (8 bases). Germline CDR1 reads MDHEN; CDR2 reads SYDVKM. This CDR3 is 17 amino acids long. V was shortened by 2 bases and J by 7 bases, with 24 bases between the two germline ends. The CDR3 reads CASSLGGAGGPIREQYF. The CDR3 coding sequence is TGTGCCAGCAGTTTAGGGGGGGCAGGGGGCCCTATAAGAGAGCAGTACTTC.

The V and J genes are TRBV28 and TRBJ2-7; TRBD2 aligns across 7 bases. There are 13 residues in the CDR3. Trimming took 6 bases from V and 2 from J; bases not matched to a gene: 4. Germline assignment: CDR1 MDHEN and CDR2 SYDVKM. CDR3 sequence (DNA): TGTGCCAGCAGAGTGGCGGGAGCCTACGAGCAGTACTTC. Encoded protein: CASRVAGAYEQYF.

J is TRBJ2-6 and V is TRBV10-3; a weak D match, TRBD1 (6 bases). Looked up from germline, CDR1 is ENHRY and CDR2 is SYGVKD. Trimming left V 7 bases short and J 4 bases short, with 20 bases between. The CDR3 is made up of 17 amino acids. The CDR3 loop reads CAITDRIFGSGANVLTF. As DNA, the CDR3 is TGTGCCATCACCGACAGGATCTTTGGGAGCGGGGCCAACGTCCTGACTTTC.

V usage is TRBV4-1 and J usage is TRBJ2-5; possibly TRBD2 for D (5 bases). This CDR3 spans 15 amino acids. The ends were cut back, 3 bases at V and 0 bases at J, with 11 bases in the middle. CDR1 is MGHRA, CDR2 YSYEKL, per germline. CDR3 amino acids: CASSQGSMYQETQYF. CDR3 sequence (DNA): TGCGCCAGCAGCCAGGGGAGTATGTACCAAGAGACCCAGTACTTC.

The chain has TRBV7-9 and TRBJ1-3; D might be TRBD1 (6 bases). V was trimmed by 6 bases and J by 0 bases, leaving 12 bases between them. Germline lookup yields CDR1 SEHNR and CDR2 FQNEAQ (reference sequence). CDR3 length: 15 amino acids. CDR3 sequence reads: CASRGQLLSGNTIYF. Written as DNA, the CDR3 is TGTGCCAGCAGGGGACAACTGCTCTCTGGAAACACCATATATTTT.

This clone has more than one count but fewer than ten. CDR3 sequence reads: CASSGGTGSITSTEAFF. CDR3 DNA: TGTGCCAGTAGTGGCGGGACAGGGTCTATCACTTCCACTGAAGCTTTCTTT. This chain uses TRBV19 with TRBJ1-1; 9 nucleotides match TRBD1. The germline V gene encodes CDR1 LNHDA and CDR2 SQIVND (reference sequence). The CDR3 runs 17 residues. The V segment lost 5 bases and the J segment 4 bases; nucleotides outside the gene matches: 14.

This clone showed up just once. The CDR3 nucleotides are TGTGCCAGCAGCCGAACCACTTTAGCTATGAATCCAAGGGATACGCAGTATTTT. Its translation: CASSRTTLAMNPRDTQYF. The chain employs TRBV7-9 and TRBJ2-3; D call uncertain. The CDR3 totals 18 residues. Trimming stripped 5 bases from V and 6 bases from J, with 27 bases between. Germline CDR1 SEHNR, CDR2 FQNEAQ (reference sequence).

Written as DNA, the CDR3 is TGTGCCAGCAGCTTCCCTAAGCGGGGGACTAGCGGGAGGGGTCGGACCGGGGAGCTGTTTTTT. As protein: CASSFPKRGTSGRGRTGELFF. The gene calls are TRBV21-1 and TRBJ2-2; TRBD2 is the table's D call, not checked against the DNA. TRBV21-1 is a listed pseudogene. The CDR3 is made up of 21 amino acids.

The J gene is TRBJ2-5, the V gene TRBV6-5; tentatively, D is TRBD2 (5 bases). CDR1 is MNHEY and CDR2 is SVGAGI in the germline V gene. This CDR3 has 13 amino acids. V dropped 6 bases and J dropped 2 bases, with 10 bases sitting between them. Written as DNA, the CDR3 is TGTGCCAGCAGGTGGAGGTCTCAAGAGACCCAGTACTTC. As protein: CASRWRSQETQYF.

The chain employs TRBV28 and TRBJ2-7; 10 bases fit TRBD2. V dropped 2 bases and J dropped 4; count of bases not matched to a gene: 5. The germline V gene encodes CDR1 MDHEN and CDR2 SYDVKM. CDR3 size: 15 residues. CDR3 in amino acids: CASSLLAGERYEQYF. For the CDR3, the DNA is TGTGCCAGCAGTTTACTAGCGGGAGAACGATACGAGCAGTACTTC.

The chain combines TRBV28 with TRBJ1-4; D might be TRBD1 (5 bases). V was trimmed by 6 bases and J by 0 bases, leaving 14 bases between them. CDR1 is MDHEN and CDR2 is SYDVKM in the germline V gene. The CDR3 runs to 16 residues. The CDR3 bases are TGTGCCAGCAGCTATGCTCCCAGGGCAACTAATGAAAAACTGTTTTTT. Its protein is CASSYAPRATNEKLFF.

CDR3 region: CASSLSASTYEQYF. The DNA for the CDR3 is TGTGCCAGCAGCTTGTCTGCTAGCACCTACGAGCAGTACTTC. This chain links TRBV5-4 with TRBJ2-7, with TRBD2 as a possible D gene (5 bases). V gave up 1 base and J gave up 2 bases, with 10 bases separating them. Germline loops: CDR1 SGHNT, CDR2 YYREEE (reference sequence). The CDR3 runs to 14 residues.

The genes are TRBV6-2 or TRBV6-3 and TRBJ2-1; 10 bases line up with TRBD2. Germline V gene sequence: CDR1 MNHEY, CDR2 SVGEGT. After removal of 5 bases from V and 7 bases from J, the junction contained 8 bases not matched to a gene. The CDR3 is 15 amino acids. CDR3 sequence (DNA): TGTGCCAGCAGTCGAGCGGGGGGGCCCTTTAATGAGCAGTTCTTC. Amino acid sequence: CASSRAGGPFNEQFF.

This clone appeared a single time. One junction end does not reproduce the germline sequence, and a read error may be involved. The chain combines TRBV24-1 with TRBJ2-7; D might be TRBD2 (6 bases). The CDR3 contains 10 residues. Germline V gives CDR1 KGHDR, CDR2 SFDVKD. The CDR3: CATSGGLGRF. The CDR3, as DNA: TGTGCCACCAGTGGGGGCCTGGGGAGGTTC.

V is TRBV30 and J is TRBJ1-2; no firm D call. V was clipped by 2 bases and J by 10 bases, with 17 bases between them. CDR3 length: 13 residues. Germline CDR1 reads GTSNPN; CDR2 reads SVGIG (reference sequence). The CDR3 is CAWSPAGGHDYTF. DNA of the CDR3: TGTGCCTGGAGTCCGGCCGGAGGGCATGACTACACCTTC.

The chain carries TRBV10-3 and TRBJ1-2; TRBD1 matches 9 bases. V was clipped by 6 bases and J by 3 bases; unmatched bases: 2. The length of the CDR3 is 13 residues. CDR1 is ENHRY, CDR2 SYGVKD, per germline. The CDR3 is CAISRTGDYGYTF. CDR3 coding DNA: TGTGCCATCAGCCGGACAGGGGACTATGGCTACACCTTC.

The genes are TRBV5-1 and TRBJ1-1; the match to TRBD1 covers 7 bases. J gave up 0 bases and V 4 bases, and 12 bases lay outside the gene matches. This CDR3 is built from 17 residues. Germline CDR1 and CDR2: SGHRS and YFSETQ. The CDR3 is CASSRSGTDSMNTEAFF. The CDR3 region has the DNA TGCGCCAGCAGCAGATCCGGGACAGATTCAATGAACACTGAAGCTTTCTTT.

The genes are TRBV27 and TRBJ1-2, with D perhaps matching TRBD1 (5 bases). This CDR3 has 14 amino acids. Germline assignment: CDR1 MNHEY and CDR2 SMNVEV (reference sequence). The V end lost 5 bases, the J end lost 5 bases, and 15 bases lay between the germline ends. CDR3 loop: CASSPGQLQYGYTF. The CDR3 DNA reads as TGTGCCAGCAGTCCTGGACAACTGCAATATGGCTACACCTTC.

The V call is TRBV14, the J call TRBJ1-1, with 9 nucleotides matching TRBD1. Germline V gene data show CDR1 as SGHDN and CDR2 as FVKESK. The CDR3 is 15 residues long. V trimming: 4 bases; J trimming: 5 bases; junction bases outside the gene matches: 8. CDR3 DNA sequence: TGTGCCAGCAGCCTCGGGACAGGGTGGACGACTGAAGCTTTCTTT. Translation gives CASSLGTGWTTEAFF.

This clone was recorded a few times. The CDR3 DNA reads TGTGCCAGTAGTATAGGGTTGAGGACTGAAGCTTTCTTT. Translation gives CASSIGLRTEAFF. The chain recombines TRBV19 with TRBJ1-1, with D unresolved. Germline V gives CDR1 LNHDA, CDR2 SQIVND (reference sequence). Trimming removed 1 base at V and 5 bases at J, with 8 bases between. This CDR3 has 13 amino acids.

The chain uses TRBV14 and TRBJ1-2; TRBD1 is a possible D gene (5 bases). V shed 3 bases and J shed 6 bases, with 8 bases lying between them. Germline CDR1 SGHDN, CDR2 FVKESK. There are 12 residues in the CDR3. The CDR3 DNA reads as TGTGCCAGCAGCCAGGTCAGGGATGGCTACACCTTC. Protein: CASSQVRDGYTF.

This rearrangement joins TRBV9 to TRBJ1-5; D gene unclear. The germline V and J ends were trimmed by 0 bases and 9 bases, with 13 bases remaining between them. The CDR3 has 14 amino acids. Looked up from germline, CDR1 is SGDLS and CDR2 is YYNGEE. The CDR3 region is CASSVGPSGGPQHF. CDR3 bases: TGTGCCAGCAGCGTAGGTCCATCAGGTGGGCCCCAGCATTTT.